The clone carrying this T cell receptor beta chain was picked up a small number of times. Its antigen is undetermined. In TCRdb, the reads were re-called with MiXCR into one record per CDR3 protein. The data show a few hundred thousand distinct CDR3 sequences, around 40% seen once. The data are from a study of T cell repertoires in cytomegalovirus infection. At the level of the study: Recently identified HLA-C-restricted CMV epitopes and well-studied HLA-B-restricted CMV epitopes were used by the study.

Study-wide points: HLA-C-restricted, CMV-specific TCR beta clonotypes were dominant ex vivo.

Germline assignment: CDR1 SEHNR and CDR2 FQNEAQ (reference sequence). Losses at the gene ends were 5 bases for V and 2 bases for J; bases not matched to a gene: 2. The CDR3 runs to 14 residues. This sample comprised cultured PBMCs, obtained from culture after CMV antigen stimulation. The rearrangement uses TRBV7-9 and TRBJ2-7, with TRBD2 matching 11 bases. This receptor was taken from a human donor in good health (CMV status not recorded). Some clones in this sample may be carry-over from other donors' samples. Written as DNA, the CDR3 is TGTGCCAGCAGCGAGGGACTAGCGGCCTACGAGCAGTACTTC. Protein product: CASSEGLAAYEQYF. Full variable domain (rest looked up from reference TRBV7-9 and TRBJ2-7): DTGVSQNPRHKITKRGQNVTFRCDPISEHNRLYWYRQTLGQGPEFLTYFQNEAQLEKSRLLSDRFSAERPKGSFSTLEIQRTEQGDSAMYLCASSEGLAAYEQYFGPGTRLTVT.